This is a list of T cell receptor beta chains from one sample in a study of cytomegalovirus exposure and HLA in healthy donors. The method was immunoSEQ multiplex PCR; TCRdb's version includes in-frame clones alone and lacks a portion of them. The sample contains under 150,000 clones, 75% of which appear only once. Sequences were obtained from PBMCs. All receptors come from a woman under 30 in good health and CMV-seronegative. CDR3s include the opening cysteine and the closing phenylalanine or tryptophan. The D gene is left open where the match is weak. Not all rows give a size; the values are once, few, many and, for expanded clones, a class.

j_gene: TRBJ2-5; v_gene: TRBV5-4; abundance: NA; d_gene: TRBD2; CDR3aa: CASSGGLEQETQYF; CDR3nt: TGTGCCAGCAGCGGCGGACTAGAACAAGAGACCCAGTACTTC
j_gene: TRBJ1-5; v_gene: TRBV28; abundance: few; d_gene: NA; CDR3aa: CASSFEGKSNQPQHF; CDR3nt: TGTGCCAGCAGTTTTGAGGGAAAAAGCAATCAGCCCCAGCATTTT
j_gene: TRBJ2-3; v_gene: TRBV5-1; abundance: NA; d_gene: TRBD2; CDR3aa: CASKVSASGGLTDTQYF; CDR3nt: TGCGCCAGCAAAGTCTCGGCTAGCGGGGGGTTAACAGATACGCAGTATTTT
j_gene: TRBJ1-6; v_gene: TRBV7-9; abundance: NA; d_gene: TRBD1; CDR3aa: CASSRGTENSPLHF; CDR3nt: TGTGCCAGCAGCCGAGGGACAGAGAATTCACCCCTCCACTTT
j_gene: TRBJ1-5; v_gene: TRBV5-1; abundance: few; d_gene: NA; CDR3aa: CASSAEPSGLSNQPQHF; CDR3nt: TGCGCCAGCAGCGCGGAACCCTCAGGGTTGAGCAATCAGCCCCAGCATTTT
j_gene: TRBJ1-2; v_gene: TRBV2; abundance: NA; d_gene: NA; CDR3aa: CASSTDWGLWSGGYTF; CDR3nt: TGTGCCAGCAGTACCGATTGGGGGCTCTGGTCGGGGGGCTACACCTTC
j_gene: TRBJ1-6; v_gene: TRBV15; abundance: NA; d_gene: NA; CDR3aa: CATSREARDSPLHF; CDR3nt: TGTGCCACCAGCAGAGAGGCCAGGGATTCACCCCTCCACTTT
j_gene: TRBJ2-7; v_gene: TRBV5-8; abundance: NA; d_gene: TRBD1; CDR3aa: CASSGTTGTVYEQYF; CDR3nt: TGTGCCAGCAGCGGAACGACAGGGACAGTCTACGAGCAGTACTTC
j_gene: TRBJ1-1; v_gene: TRBV14; abundance: NA; d_gene: NA; CDR3aa: CASSQDSVGPDYYTEAFF; CDR3nt: TGTGCCAGCAGCCAAGATTCGGTTGGGCCGGACTATTACACTGAAGCTTTCTTT
j_gene: TRBJ1-3; v_gene: TRBV11-2; abundance: few; d_gene: TRBD1; CDR3aa: CASSFPRQGDLSGNTIYF; CDR3nt: TGTGCCAGCAGCTTCCCGAGACAGGGGGACCTCTCTGGAAACACCATATATTTT
j_gene: TRBJ2-7; v_gene: TRBV27; abundance: NA; d_gene: TRBD2; CDR3aa: CASSPSLAGPTYEQYF; CDR3nt: TGTGCCAGCAGCCCTTCCTTAGCGGGCCCTACCTACGAGCAGTACTTC
j_gene: TRBJ2-1; v_gene: TRBV6-5; abundance: NA; d_gene: NA; CDR3aa: CASSYSDREYNEQFF; CDR3nt: TGTGCCAGCAGTTACTCGGACAGAGAATACAATGAGCAGTTCTTC
j_gene: TRBJ2-3; v_gene: TRBV5-1; abundance: NA; d_gene: NA; CDR3aa: CASSPDTLTDTQYF; CDR3nt: TGCGCCAGCAGCCCGGACACCCTCACAGATACGCAGTATTTT
j_gene: TRBJ1-1; v_gene: TRBV19; abundance: NA; d_gene: NA; CDR3aa: CASSKRDGLFGAEAFF; CDR3nt: TGTGCCAGTAGTAAGCGGGACGGCTTATTTGGCGCTGAAGCTTTCTTT
j_gene: TRBJ1-1; v_gene: TRBV28; abundance: NA; d_gene: NA; CDR3aa: CASSVVDRRTEAFF; CDR3nt: TGTGCCAGCAGCGTCGTAGACAGACGCACTGAAGCTTTCTTT
j_gene: TRBJ2-7; v_gene: TRBV6-4; abundance: NA; d_gene: TRBD2; CDR3aa: CASASGAGVGVQYF; CDR3nt: TGTGCCAGCGCGAGCGGGGCGGGGGTTGGTGTGCAGTACTTC
j_gene: TRBJ1-1; v_gene: TRBV5-1; abundance: few; d_gene: NA; CDR3aa: CASSLVGTNTEAFF; CDR3nt: TGCGCCAGCAGCTTGGTGGGCACAAACACTGAAGCTTTCTTT
j_gene: TRBJ2-1; v_gene: TRBV6-1; abundance: few; d_gene: TRBD2; CDR3aa: CATLSGGDFNEQFF; CDR3nt: TGTGCCACCTTGAGCGGGGGGGACTTTAATGAGCAGTTCTTC
j_gene: TRBJ1-5; v_gene: TRBV29-1; abundance: NA; d_gene: TRBD1; CDR3aa: CSVGGTGDQPQHF; CDR3nt: TGCAGCGTTGGGGGGACAGGGGATCAGCCCCAGCATTTT
j_gene: TRBJ2-7; v_gene: TRBV6-5; abundance: NA; d_gene: TRBD1; CDR3aa: CASSTGGQVYF; CDR3nt: TGTGCCAGCAGTACCGGGGGACAGGTCTACTTC
j_gene: TRBJ1-2; v_gene: TRBV6-6; abundance: once; d_gene: NA; CDR3aa: CASSQGRNYGYTF; CDR3nt: TGTGCCAGCAGCCAGGGGCGGAACTATGGCTACACCTTC
j_gene: TRBJ1-1; v_gene: TRBV5-4; abundance: NA; d_gene: TRBD1; CDR3aa: CASRHPTGENTEAFF; CDR3nt: TGTGCCAGCAGACACCCGACAGGGGAGAACACTGAAGCTTTCTTT
j_gene: TRBJ1-6; v_gene: TRBV7-9; abundance: few; d_gene: NA; CDR3aa: CASSLSQGFGSPLHF; CDR3nt: TGTGCCAGCAGCTTAAGTCAGGGGTTCGGTTCACCCCTCCACTTT
j_gene: TRBJ1-1; v_gene: TRBV27; abundance: few; d_gene: NA; CDR3aa: CASSLGPAGRNTEAFF; CDR3nt: TGTGCCAGCAGTTTGGGGCCCGCAGGACGGAACACTGAAGCTTTCTTT
j_gene: TRBJ2-5; v_gene: TRBV7-9; abundance: few; d_gene: TRBD2; CDR3aa: CASSYRRLAGEQETQYF; CDR3nt: TGTGCCAGCAGCTACCGCCGACTAGCGGGGGAGCAAGAGACCCAGTACTTC
j_gene: TRBJ1-6; v_gene: TRBV25-1; abundance: NA; d_gene: NA; CDR3aa: CASSGDQGLYNSPLHF; CDR3nt: TGTGCCAGCAGTGGCGATCAGGGACTTTATAATTCACCCCTCCACTTT
j_gene: TRBJ1-1; v_gene: TRBV7-7; abundance: NA; d_gene: NA; CDR3aa: CASSLGWDSTAFF; CDR3nt: TGTGCTAGCAGCTTAGGATGGGACTCCACGGCTTTCTTT
j_gene: TRBJ1-6; v_gene: TRBV6-1; abundance: NA; d_gene: NA; CDR3aa: CASIRVGSPLHF; CDR3nt: TGTGCCAGCATCAGGGTCGGGTCACCCCTCCACTTT
j_gene: TRBJ2-1; v_gene: TRBV7-9; abundance: NA; d_gene: NA; CDR3aa: CASSLAWSDNEQFF; CDR3nt: TGTGCCAGCAGCTTAGCGTGGAGCGACAATGAGCAGTTCTTC
j_gene: TRBJ1-1; v_gene: TRBV30; abundance: NA; d_gene: NA; CDR3aa: CAWRAYNRGGTEAFF; CDR3nt: TGTGCCTGGAGGGCCTATAATCGGGGGGGCACTGAAGCTTTCTTT
j_gene: TRBJ2-7; v_gene: TRBV2; abundance: few; d_gene: NA; CDR3aa: CASSAGLSYEQYF; CDR3nt: TGTGCCAGCAGTGCAGGCCTCTCCTACGAGCAGTACTTC
j_gene: TRBJ2-7; v_gene: TRBV6-1; abundance: NA; d_gene: TRBD1; CDR3aa: CASSEAFWRGTGGNEQYF; CDR3nt: TGTGCCAGCAGTGAAGCGTTCTGGCGAGGGACAGGGGGTAACGAGCAGTACTTC
j_gene: TRBJ2-1; v_gene: TRBV5-1; abundance: few; d_gene: TRBD2; CDR3aa: CASSGVSPREAEQFF; CDR3nt: TGCGCCAGCAGCGGCGTCAGCCCTCGGGAGGCTGAGCAGTTCTTC